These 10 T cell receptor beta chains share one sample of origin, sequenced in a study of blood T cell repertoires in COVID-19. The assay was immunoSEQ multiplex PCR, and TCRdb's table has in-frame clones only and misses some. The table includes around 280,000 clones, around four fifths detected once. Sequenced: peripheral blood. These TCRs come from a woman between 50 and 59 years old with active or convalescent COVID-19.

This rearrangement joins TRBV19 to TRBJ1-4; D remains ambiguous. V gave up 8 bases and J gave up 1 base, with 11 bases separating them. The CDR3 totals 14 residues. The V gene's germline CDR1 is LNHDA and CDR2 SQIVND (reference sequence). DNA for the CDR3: TGTGCCAGTGAGAGTCCAGGAACTAATGAAAAACTGTTTTTT. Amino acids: CASESPGTNEKLFF.

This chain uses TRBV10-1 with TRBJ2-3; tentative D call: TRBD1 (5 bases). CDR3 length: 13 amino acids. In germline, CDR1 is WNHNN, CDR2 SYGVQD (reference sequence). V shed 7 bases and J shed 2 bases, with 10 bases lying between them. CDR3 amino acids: CASNAGYTDTQYF. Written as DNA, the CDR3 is TGCGCCAGCAACGCAGGGTACACAGATACGCAGTATTTT.

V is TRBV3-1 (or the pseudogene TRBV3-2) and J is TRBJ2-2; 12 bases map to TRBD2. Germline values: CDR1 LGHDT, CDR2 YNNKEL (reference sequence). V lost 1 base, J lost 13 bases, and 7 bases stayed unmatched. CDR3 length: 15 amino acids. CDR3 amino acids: CASSQGLAGGPGLFF. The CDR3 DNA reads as TGTGCCAGCAGCCAAGGGCTAGCGGGAGGGCCTGGGCTGTTTTTT.

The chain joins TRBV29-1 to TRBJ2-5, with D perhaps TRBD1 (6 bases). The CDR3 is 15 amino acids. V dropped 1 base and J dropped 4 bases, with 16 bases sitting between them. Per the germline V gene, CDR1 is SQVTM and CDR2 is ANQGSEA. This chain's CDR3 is CSVEGGGRVGETQYF. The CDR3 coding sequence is TGCAGCGTTGAAGGAGGGGGTAGGGTAGGAGAGACCCAGTACTTC.

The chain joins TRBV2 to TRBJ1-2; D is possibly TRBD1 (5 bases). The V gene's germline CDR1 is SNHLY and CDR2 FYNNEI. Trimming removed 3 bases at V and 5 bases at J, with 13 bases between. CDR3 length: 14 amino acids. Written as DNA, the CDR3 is TGTGCCAGCAGTGAGTCGACAGCCTCTTATGGCTACACCTTC. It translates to CASSESTASYGYTF.

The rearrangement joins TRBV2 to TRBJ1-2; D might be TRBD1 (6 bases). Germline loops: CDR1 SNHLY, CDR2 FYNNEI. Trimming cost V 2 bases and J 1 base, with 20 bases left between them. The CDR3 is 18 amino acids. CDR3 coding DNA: TGTGCCAGCAGTGAACGGTTCCGCCCTACGACAGGTAACTATGGCTACACCTTC. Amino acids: CASSERFRPTTGNYGYTF.

The CDR3 sequence: CASSFGPRSYEQYF. CDR3 sequence (DNA): TGTGCCAGCAGCTTTGGCCCCCGCTCCTACGAGCAGTACTTC. The rearrangement joins TRBV5-4 to TRBJ2-7; no clear D gene. Germline V gives CDR1 SGHNT, CDR2 YYREEE (reference sequence). The CDR3 runs to 14 residues. The V end lost 2 bases, the J end lost 0 bases, and 9 bases lay between the germline ends.

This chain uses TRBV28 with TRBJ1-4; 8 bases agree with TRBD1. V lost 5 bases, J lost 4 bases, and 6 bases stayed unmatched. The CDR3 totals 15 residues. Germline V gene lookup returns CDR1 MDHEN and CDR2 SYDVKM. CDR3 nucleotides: TGTGCCAGCAGTCTTCTACAGGGGGGTAATGAAAAACTGTTTTTT. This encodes CASSLLQGGNEKLFF.

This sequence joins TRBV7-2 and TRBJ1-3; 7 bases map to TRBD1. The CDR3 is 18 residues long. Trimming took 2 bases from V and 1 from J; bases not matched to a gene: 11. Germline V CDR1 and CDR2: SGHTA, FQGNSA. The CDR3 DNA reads TGTGCCAGCAGCTTAAACCGAGGGGGCGCAGGGTCTGGAAACACCATATATTTT. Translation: CASSLNRGGAGSGNTIYF.

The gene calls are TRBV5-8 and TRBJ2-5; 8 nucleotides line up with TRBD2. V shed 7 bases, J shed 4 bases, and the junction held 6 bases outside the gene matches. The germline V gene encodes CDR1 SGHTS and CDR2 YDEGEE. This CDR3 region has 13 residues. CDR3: CASLFGGAETQYF. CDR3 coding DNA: TGTGCCAGCCTTTTCGGGGGGGCAGAGACCCAGTACTTC.